These T cell receptor beta chains were read from a single sample in a study of T cells after yellow fever vaccination. TCRdb reprocessed the 5' RACE reads with MiXCR, giving one entry per CDR3 protein. Of 300,000 to 350,000 distinct CDR3 sequences in the sample, approximately 3.9% were seen once. This specimen consisted of PBMCs, obtained 5 days after the yellow fever booster vaccination. These receptors all come from a man younger than 35 who received the YFV17D yellow fever vaccine. Both conserved end residues are part of each CDR3. D genes are given only for firm matches. The size entry is marked missing in some rows and otherwise reads once, few, many or a size class.

NA	TRBJ1-3	TRBV5-1	NA	CASSLDPAGTSGNTIYF	TGCGCCAGCAGCTTGGATCCCGCAGGGACATCTGGAAACACCATATATTTT
few	TRBJ2-1	TRBV9	NA	CASSPHSGRNEQFF	TGTGCCAGCAGCCCGCACTCGGGGCGCAATGAGCAGTTCTTC
few	TRBJ2-2	TRBV18	TRBD1	CASSSPGQNSGELFF	TGTGCCAGCTCATCCCCGGGACAGAACTCCGGGGAGCTGTTTTTT
NA	TRBJ2-1	TRBV7-2	NA	CASSPSWFF	TGTGCCAGCAGCCCTAGCTGGTTCTTC
NA	TRBJ2-2	TRBV7-6	NA	CASSQPAAGGTGELFF	TGTGCCAGCAGCCAACCAGCGGCTGGCGGCACCGGGGAGCTGTTTTTT
many	TRBJ2-1	TRBV11-2	TRBD2	CASSNQTSGGAYNEQFF	TGTGCCAGCAGCAACCAAACTAGCGGGGGTGCCTACAATGAGCAGTTCTTC
few	TRBJ1-4	TRBV7-2	NA	CASSFGGTNEKLFF	TGTGCCAGCAGCTTCGGGGGAACTAATGAAAAACTGTTTTTT
few	TRBJ1-6	TRBV20-1	TRBD1	CSAIPGTANSPLHF	TGCAGTGCTATTCCGGGGACAGCGAATTCACCCCTCCACTTT
NA	TRBJ2-3	TRBV3-1	TRBD2	CASSQEGTSGTDTQYF	TGTGCCAGCAGCCAAGAGGGGACTAGCGGCACAGATACGCAGTATTTT
many	TRBJ2-5	TRBV6-2/TRBV6-3	TRBD2	CASRTSGAQETQYF	TGTGCCAGCAGAACTAGCGGGGCCCAAGAGACCCAGTACTTC